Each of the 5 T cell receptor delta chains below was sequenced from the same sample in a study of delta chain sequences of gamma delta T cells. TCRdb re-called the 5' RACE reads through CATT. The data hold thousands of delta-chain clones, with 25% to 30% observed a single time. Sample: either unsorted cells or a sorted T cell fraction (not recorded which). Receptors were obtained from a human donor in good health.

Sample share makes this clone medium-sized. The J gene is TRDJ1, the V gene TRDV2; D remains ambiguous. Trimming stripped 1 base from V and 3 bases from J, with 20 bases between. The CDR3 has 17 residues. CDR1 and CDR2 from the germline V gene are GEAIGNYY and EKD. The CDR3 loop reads CACDTIGTPRLPDKLIF. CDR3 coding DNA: TGTGCCTGTGACACGATAGGGACACCTAGACTGCCCGATAAACTCATCTTT.

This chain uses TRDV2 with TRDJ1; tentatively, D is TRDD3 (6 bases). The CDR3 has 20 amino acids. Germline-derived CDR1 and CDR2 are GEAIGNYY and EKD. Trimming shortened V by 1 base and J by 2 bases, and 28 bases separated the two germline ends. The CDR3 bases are TGTGCCTGTGACACAGTATCCCTTCGGGGGACTCGGGGCGATACCGATAAACTCATCTTT. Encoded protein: CACDTVSLRGTRGDTDKLIF.

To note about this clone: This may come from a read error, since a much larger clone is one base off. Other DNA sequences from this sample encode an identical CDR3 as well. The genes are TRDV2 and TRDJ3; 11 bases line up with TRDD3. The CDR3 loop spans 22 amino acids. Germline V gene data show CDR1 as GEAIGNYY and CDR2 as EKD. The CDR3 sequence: CACDTAPLGDRPARGDTRQMFF. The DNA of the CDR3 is TGTGCCTGTGACACCGCGCCACTGGGGGATAGGCCAGCTCGAGGGGACACTCGACAGATGTTTTTC.

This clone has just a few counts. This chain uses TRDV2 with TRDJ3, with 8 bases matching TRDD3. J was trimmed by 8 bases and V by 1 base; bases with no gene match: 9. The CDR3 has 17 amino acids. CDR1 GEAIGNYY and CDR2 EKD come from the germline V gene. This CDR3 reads CACDTLTGGRYTRQMFF. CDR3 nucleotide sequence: TGTGCCTGTGACACTCTAACTGGGGGCCGGTACACCCGACAGATGTTTTTC.

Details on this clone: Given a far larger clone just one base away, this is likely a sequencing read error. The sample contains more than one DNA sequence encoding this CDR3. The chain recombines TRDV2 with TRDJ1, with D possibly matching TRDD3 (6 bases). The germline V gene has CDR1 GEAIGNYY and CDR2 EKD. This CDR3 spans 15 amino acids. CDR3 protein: CACDTWGPSSDKLIF. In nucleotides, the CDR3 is TGTGCCTGTGACACTTGGGGGCCCTCCTCCGATAAACTAATCTTT.